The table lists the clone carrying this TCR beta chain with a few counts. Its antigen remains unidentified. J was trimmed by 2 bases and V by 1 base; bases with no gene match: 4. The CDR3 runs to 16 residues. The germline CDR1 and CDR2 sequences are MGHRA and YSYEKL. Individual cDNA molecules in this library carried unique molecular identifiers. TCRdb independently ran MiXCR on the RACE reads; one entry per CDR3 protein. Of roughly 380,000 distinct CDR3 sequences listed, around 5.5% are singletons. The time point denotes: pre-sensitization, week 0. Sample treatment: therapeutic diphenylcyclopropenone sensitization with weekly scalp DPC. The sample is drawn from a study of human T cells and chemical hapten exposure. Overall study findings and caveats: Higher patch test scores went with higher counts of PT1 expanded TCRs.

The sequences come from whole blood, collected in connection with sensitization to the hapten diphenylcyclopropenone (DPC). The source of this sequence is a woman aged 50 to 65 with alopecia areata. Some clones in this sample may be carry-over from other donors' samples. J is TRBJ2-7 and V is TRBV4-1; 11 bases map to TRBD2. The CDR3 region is CASSQASGGTTYEQYF. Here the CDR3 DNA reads TGCGCCAGCAGCCAAGCTAGCGGGGGGACGACCTACGAGCAGTACTTC.